The T cell receptor (beta chain) described here comes from a study of shared clonotypes between healthy human individuals. Whole-study results and caveats: Sequencing depth was expected to influence donor clonotype sharing. The low donor count limited represented genetic and exposure-history diversity.

Each unsorted PBMC replicate got 300 ng genomic DNA, roughly 30,000 genomes. The assay was immunoSEQ multiplex PCR, and TCRdb's table has in-frame clones only and misses some. The table lists about 490,000 clones, around four fifths of them singletons. V shed 3 bases and J 7 bases; nucleotides not matched to a gene: 8. Germline assignment: CDR1 SGHNT and CDR2 YYREEE (reference sequence). The length of the CDR3 is 16 residues. Caucasian adults residing in Nashville, Tennessee made up all the donors. In the case of this clone: The antigen is unknown.

The chain is built from TRBV5-4 and TRBJ2-2; 11 bases are a match to TRBD2. The receptor comes from a woman aged 40 to 55 in good health. Some clones in this sample may be carry-over from other donors' samples. The sequenced material came from PBMCs. The CDR3 DNA sequence: TGTGCCAGCAGCTCCCCACTAGCGGGAGCGGTCGGGGAGCTGTTTTTT. It translates to CASSSPLAGAVGELFF.